Sequencing of this T cell receptor beta chain was carried out in a study of molecular identifiers for immune sequencing clone quantification. Study results and limitations: Sizes of clones that are highly expanded could be underestimated (if identical TCR molecules share a barcode).

Source material for naive CD8 libraries was about 19,000 to 1,000,000 sorted cells, with 10%, 30% or 50% RNA. Researchers sorted naive CD8 T cells as cells that were CD8+CD4-CCR7+CD45RA+. The CDR3 totals 12 residues. The germline V gene has CDR1 MGHRA and CDR2 YSYEKL. Trimming removed 1 base at V and 5 bases at J, with 5 bases between. The sample holds many counts of this clonotype. Its antigen is not identified. TCRdb processed the PCR reads anew with MiXCR; each CDR3 protein has one entry. The sample carries hundreds of thousands of distinct CDR3 sequences, about a fifth recorded once. This chain uses TRBV4-1 with TRBJ2-5, with unresolved D. This TCR was recovered from a human donor in good health. Some libraries in this study had Jurkat cell RNA spiked in. Source material: naive CD8+ T cells from blood, with Jurkat cell RNA spiked in. Sample subset: FACS-sorted CD8+CD4-CCR7+CD45RA+ naive T cells. The CDR3 DNA follows: TGCGCCAGCAGCCAAGGGTTCGAGACCCAGTACTTC. Encoded protein: CASSQGFETQYF.